Below are 15 T cell receptor beta chains sequenced from a single sample in a study of blood T cell repertoires in COVID-19. Method: immunoSEQ multiplex PCR; TCRdb's copy keeps in-frame clones and lacks some. Among about 240,000 clones, approximately 78% were seen once, and the ten largest hold approximately 3.2%. Sequenced input: peripheral blood. These receptors were taken from a woman between 18 and 30 years old with acute or convalescent COVID-19.

The V gene is TRBV5-1, the J gene TRBJ1-1; D is uncertain. The CDR3 runs 14 residues. CDR1 SGHRS and CDR2 YFSETQ come from the germline V gene. V was clipped by 1 base and J by 0 bases, with 7 bases between them. The CDR3 loop reads CASSLSEMNTEAFF. CDR3 sequence (DNA): TGCGCCAGCAGCTTGTCGGAGATGAACACTGAAGCTTTCTTT.

This clone appeared a few times. This rearrangement joins TRBV18 to TRBJ1-1, with 7 bases that match TRBD1. With V trimmed by 0 bases and J by 9 bases, 7 bases remained unmatched. CDR1 and CDR2 (germline): KGHSH, LQKENI. This CDR3 comprises 14 residues. DNA of the CDR3: TGTGCCAGCTCACCACCTTCGACAGGGTATAAAGCTTTCTTT. It translates to CASSPPSTGYKAFF.

The J gene is TRBJ1-3, the V gene TRBV5-6; D might be TRBD1 (6 bases). The CDR3 length is 15 residues. Germline values: CDR1 SGHDT, CDR2 YYEEEE. With 2 bases removed from V and 2 bases from J, the gap between germline ends came to 11 bases. The CDR3 nucleotides are TGTGCCAGCAGCTTTCGACAGGTCACTGGAAACACCATATATTTT. As protein: CASSFRQVTGNTIYF.

The V call is TRBV3-1 (or the pseudogene TRBV3-2), the J call TRBJ2-5, with D perhaps matching TRBD2 (6 bases). CDR3 length equals 11 residues. V was cut by 4 bases and J by 7 bases, with 7 bases left in between. Per the germline V gene, CDR1 is LGHDT and CDR2 is YNNKEL (reference sequence). This CDR3 reads CASSRGGTQYF. The CDR3 coding sequence is TGTGCCAGCAGCCGGGGAGGGACCCAGTACTTC.

The rearrangement uses TRBV6-6 and TRBJ2-7, with a possible D match to TRBD2 (5 bases). This CDR3 is built from 13 residues. The V end was cut by 5 bases, the J end by 3 bases, with 11 bases between. Germline values: CDR1 MNHNY, CDR2 SVGAGI (reference sequence). The CDR3 loop reads CASSLKSGYEQYF. The CDR3 DNA sequence: TGTGCCAGCAGTCTAAAGAGCGGCTACGAGCAGTACTTC.

This chain links TRBV24-1 with TRBJ2-2; 11 bases align to TRBD1. The CDR3 loop spans 16 amino acids. V lost 3 bases to trimming and J lost 3 bases; unmatched junction nucleotides: 2. Germline lookup yields CDR1 KGHDR and CDR2 SFDVKD. The CDR3 DNA reads as TGTGCCACCAGTGATGGACAGGGGGCTTACACCGGGGAGCTGTTTTTT. Protein: CATSDGQGAYTGELFF.

This clone was observed once. The chain couples TRBV28 to TRBJ1-5; a possible D gene is TRBD1 (5 bases). The CDR3 runs 15 residues. CDR1 is MDHEN and CDR2 is SYDVKM in the germline V gene. V was clipped by 7 bases and J by 5 bases, with 18 bases between them. The CDR3 nucleotides read TGTGCCAGCATAGTGGGGGGTTATGGCTATCAGCCCCAGCATTTT. Translated: CASIVGGYGYQPQHF.

This clone was seen a single time. The rearrangement links TRBV6-2 or TRBV6-3 to TRBJ2-7; 13 bases fit TRBD2. V was pared by 5 bases and J by 3 bases, with 1 base of the junction left unmatched. The CDR3 extends over 14 amino acids. Looked up from germline, CDR1 is MNHEY and CDR2 is SVGEGT. The CDR3 loop is CASSRTSGSYEQYF. Here the CDR3 DNA reads TGTGCCAGCAGTCGGACTAGCGGGAGCTACGAGCAGTACTTC.

J is TRBJ1-5 and V is TRBV10-3; tentatively, D is TRBD1 (5 bases). The CDR3 runs 16 residues. Germline lookup yields CDR1 ENHRY and CDR2 SYGVKD. Trimming pared 0 bases from V and 3 bases from J, leaving 12 bases between. This CDR3 is CAISESSGGVNQPQHF. In DNA, the CDR3 is TGTGCCATCAGTGAGTCGAGTGGAGGGGTCAATCAGCCCCAGCATTTT.

In this sample, this clone turned up once. This chain links TRBV11-2 with TRBJ2-1; no firm D call. Germline V CDR1 and CDR2: SGHAT, FQNNGV. This CDR3 has 11 residues. Trimming stripped 6 bases from V and 7 bases from J, with 7 bases between. CDR3 sequence: CASSFSNEQFF. CDR3 DNA: TGTGCCAGCAGTTTCTCGAATGAGCAGTTCTTC.

In this sample, this clone turned up once. The chain recombines TRBV7-2 with TRBJ2-7, with 7 bases lining up with TRBD1. Germline V gene lookup returns CDR1 SGHTA and CDR2 FQGNSA. The CDR3 length is 15 residues. V lost 2 bases and J lost 2; bases outside the gene matches: 6. CDR3 in amino acids: CASSLWSTGPYEQYF. DNA of the CDR3: TGTGCCAGCAGCTTATGGTCGACAGGGCCCTACGAGCAGTACTTC.

This chain joins TRBV6-2 or TRBV6-3 and TRBJ2-1, with 12 positions matching TRBD2. The CDR3 runs 19 residues. CDR1 and CDR2 from the germline V gene are MNHEY and SVGEGT. J lost 8 bases, V lost 0 bases, and 14 bases had no gene match. Here the CDR3 DNA reads TGTGCCAGCAGTTACTCGATGTCTAGCGGGAGGGACAGAGTGGATGAGCAGTTCTTC. Translating gives CASSYSMSSGRDRVDEQFF.

This clone was seen only once. Other DNA sequences in the sample encode the same CDR3. The chain couples TRBV4-3 to TRBJ2-3; 12 nucleotides agree with TRBD2. J gave up 4 bases and V 0 bases, and 2 bases lay outside the gene matches. From germline, CDR1 is LGHNA and CDR2 YSLEER. This CDR3 contains 16 residues. For the CDR3, the DNA is TGCGCCAGCAGCCAAGAACTAGCGGGAGGCCCAGATACGCAGTATTTT. It encodes CASSQELAGGPDTQYF.

This chain uses TRBV19 with TRBJ2-7; 9 bases map to TRBD2. The CDR3 has 14 residues. Germline assignment: CDR1 LNHDA and CDR2 SQIVND (reference sequence). J was trimmed by 6 bases and V by 6 bases; bases with no gene match: 9. The CDR3 sequence: CASSPGLARSEQYF. The CDR3 DNA is TGTGCCAGTAGCCCGGGACTAGCCCGCAGCGAGCAGTACTTC.

The gene calls are TRBV6-2 or TRBV6-3 and TRBJ1-5; maybe TRBD1 (6 bases). Trimming took 6 bases from V and 6 from J, leaving 24 bases between them. This CDR3 is 17 amino acids long. Germline V gene lookup returns CDR1 MNHEY and CDR2 SVGEGT. DNA of the CDR3: TGTGCCAGCAGCCTGGTTACAGGGATGGTCCTTCCTCAGCCCCAGCATTTT. This gives the protein CASSLVTGMVLPQPQHF.